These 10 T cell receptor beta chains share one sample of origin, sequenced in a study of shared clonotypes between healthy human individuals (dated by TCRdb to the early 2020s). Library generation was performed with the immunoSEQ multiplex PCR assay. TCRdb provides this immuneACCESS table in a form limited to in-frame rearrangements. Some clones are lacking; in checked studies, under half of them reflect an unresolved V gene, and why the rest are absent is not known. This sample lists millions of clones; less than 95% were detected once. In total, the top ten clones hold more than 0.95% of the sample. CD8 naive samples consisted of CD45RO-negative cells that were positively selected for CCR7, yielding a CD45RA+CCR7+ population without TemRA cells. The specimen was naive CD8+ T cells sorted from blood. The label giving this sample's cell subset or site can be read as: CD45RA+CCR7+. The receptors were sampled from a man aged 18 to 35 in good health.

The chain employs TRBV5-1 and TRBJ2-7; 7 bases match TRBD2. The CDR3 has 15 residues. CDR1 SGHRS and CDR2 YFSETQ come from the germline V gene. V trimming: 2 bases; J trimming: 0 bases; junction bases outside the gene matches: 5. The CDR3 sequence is CASSLDGGFSYEQYF. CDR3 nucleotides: TGCGCCAGCAGCTTAGACGGGGGGTTCTCCTACGAGCAGTACTTC.

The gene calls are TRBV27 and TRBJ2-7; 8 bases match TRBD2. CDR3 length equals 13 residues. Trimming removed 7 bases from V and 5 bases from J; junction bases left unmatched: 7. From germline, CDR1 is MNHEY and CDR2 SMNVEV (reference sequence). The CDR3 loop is CASIGGDGHEQYF. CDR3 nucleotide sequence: TGTGCCAGCATCGGGGGGGATGGCCACGAGCAGTACTTC.

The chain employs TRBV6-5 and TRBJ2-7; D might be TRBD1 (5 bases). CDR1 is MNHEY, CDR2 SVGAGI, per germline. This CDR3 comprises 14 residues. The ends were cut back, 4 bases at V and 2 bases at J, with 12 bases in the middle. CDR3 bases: TGTGCCAGCAGTTCCTCCCAGGGCCCCTACGAGCAGTACTTC. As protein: CASSSSQGPYEQYF.

The DNA of the CDR3 is TGTGCCAGCAGCTTTGAGTGGAACGAGCAGTACTTC. It is translated as CASSFEWNEQYF. This chain links TRBV5-5 with TRBJ2-7; D is unresolved. The CDR3 has 12 amino acids. The V end lost 2 bases, the J end lost 5 bases, and 8 bases lay between the germline ends. Germline loops: CDR1 SGHKS, CDR2 YYEKEE (reference sequence).

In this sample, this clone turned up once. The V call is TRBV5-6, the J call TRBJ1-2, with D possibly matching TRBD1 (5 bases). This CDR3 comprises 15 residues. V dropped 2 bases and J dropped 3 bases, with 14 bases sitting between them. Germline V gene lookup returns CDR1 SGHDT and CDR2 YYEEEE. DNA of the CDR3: TGTGCCAGCAGCTTCGGGGCAGGGTTCTACTATGGCTACACCTTC. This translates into CASSFGAGFYYGYTF.

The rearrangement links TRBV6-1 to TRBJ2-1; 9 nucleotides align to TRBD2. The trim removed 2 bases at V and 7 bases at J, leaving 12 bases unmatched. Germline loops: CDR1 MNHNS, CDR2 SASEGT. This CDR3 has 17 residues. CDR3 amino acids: CASSEIAFSGSQNEQFF. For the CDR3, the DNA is TGTGCCAGCAGTGAAATAGCGTTTAGCGGGAGTCAAAATGAGCAGTTCTTC.

The CDR3 DNA is TGCGCCAGCAGTGAGTCGACCTTGTTAGGACAGGCATTGAATACGCAGTATTTT. Amino acids: CASSESTLLGQALNTQYF. The chain combines TRBV10-1 with TRBJ2-3; 7 bases map to TRBD1. The CDR3 has 18 residues. J gave up 7 bases and V 0 bases, and 16 bases lay outside the gene matches. CDR1 is WNHNN, CDR2 SYGVQD, per germline (reference sequence).

The CDR3 region has the DNA TGTGCCAGCAGCTTAGCTGGGGCTCCCAGCGGGGAGCTGTTTTTT. Protein: CASSLAGAPSGELFF. This rearrangement joins TRBV7-9 to TRBJ2-2, with D possibly matching TRBD1 (5 bases). The CDR3 loop spans 15 amino acids. V shed 0 bases and J shed 7 bases, with 12 bases lying between them. Germline CDR1 SEHNR, CDR2 FQNEAQ (reference sequence).

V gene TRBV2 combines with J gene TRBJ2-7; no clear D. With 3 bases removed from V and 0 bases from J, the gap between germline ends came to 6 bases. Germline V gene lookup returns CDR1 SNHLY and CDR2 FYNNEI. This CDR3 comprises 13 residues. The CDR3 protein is CASSDYHSYEQYF. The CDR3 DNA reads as TGTGCCAGCAGTGACTACCACTCCTACGAGCAGTACTTC. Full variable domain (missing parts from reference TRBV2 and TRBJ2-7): EPEVTQTPSHQVTQMGQEVILRCVPISNHLYFYWYRQILGQKVEFLVSFYNNEISEKSEIFDDQFSVERPDGSNFTLKIRSTKLEDSAMYFCASSDYHSYEQYFGPGTRLTVT.

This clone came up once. CDR3 sequence (DNA): TGTGCCAGCAGCTTTTACAGCGGGGGGACCAACAATGAGCAGTTCTTC. Protein sequence: CASSFYSGGTNNEQFF. V usage is TRBV7-9 and J usage is TRBJ2-1; TRBD2 agrees at 9 bases. J was trimmed by 5 bases and V by 3 bases; bases with no gene match: 8. From germline, CDR1 is SEHNR and CDR2 FQNEAQ (reference sequence). The CDR3 totals 16 residues.